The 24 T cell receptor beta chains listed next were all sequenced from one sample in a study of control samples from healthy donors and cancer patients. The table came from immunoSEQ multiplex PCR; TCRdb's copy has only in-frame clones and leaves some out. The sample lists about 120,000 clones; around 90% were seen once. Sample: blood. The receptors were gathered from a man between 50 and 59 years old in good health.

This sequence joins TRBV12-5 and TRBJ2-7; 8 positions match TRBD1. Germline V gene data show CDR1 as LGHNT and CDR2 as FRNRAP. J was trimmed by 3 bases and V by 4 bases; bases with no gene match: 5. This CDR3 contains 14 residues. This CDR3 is CASGSSTGDYEQYF. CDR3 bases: TGTGCTAGTGGTTCTTCGACAGGGGACTACGAGCAGTACTTC. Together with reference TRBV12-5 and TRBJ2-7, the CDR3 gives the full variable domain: DARVTQTPRHKVTEMGQEVTMRCQPILGHNTVFWYRQTMMQGLELLAYFRNRAPLDDSGMPKDRFSAEMPDATLATLKIQPSEPRDSAVYFCASGSSTGDYEQYFGPGTRLTVT.

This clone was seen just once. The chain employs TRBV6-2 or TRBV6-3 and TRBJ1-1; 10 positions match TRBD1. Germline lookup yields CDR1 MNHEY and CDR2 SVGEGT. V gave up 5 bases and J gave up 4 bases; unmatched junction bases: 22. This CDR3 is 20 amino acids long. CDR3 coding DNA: TGTGCCAGCAGTCGCACCCCTGGAGACAGGGGGCGAGGGCCTGCCACTGAAGCTTTCTTT. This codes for CASSRTPGDRGRGPATEAFF.

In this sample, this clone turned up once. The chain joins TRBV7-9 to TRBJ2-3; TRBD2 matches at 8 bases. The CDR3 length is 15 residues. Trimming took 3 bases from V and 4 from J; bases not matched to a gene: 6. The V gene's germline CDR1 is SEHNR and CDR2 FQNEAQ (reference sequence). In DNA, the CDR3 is TGTGCCAGCAGCTTTTTTGCGGGGGGCCCAGATACGCAGTATTTT. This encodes CASSFFAGGPDTQYF.

The CDR3 nucleotides read TGTGCCAGCAGTTACGAAGGGCGAGACCGGGACAGGGGGCCCTATGGCTACACCTTC. Translating gives CASSYEGRDRDRGPYGYTF. V gene TRBV6-7 combines with J gene TRBJ1-2, with 12 bases aligning to TRBD1. TRBV6-7 is placed among ORFs of uncertain function. The CDR3 is made up of 19 amino acids. V gave up 2 bases and J gave up 4 bases; unmatched junction bases: 14.

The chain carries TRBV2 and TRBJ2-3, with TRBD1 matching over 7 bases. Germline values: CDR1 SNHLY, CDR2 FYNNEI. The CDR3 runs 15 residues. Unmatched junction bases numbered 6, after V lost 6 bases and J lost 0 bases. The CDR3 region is CASRGGHPSTDTQYF. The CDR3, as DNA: TGTGCCAGCAGAGGGGGCCACCCTAGCACAGATACGCAGTATTTT.

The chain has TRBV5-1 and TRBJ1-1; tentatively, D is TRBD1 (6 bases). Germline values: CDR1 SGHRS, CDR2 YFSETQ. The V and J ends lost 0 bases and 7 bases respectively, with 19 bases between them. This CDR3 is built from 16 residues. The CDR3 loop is CASSLAKKQGGNEAFF. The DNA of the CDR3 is TGCGCCAGCAGCTTGGCCAAGAAACAGGGAGGAAATGAAGCTTTCTTT. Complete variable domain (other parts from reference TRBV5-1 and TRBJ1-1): KAGVTQTPRYLIKTRGQQVTLSCSPISGHRSVSWYQQTPGQGLQFLFEYFSETQRNKGNFPGRFSGRQFSNSRSEMNVSTLELGDSALYLCASSLAKKQGGNEAFFGQGTRLTVV.

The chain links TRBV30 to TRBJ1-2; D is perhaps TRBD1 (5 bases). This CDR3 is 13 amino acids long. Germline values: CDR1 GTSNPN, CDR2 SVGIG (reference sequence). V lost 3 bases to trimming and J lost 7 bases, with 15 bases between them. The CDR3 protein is CAWSAGTEGGYTF. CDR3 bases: TGTGCCTGGAGCGCCGGGACGGAGGGTGGCTACACCTTC.

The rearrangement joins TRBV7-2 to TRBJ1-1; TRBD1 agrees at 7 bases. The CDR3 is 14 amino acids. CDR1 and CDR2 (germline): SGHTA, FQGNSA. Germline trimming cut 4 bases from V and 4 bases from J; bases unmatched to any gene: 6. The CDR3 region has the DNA TGTGCCAGCAGCTCACAGGGGCGGGTCACTGAAGCTTTCTTT. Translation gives CASSSQGRVTEAFF. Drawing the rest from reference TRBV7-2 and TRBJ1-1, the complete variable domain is GAGVSQSPSNKVTEKGKDVELRCDPISGHTALYWYRQSLGQGLEFLIYFQGNSAPDKSGLPSDRFSAERTGGSVSTLTIQRTQQEDSAVYLCASSSQGRVTEAFFGQGTRLTVV.

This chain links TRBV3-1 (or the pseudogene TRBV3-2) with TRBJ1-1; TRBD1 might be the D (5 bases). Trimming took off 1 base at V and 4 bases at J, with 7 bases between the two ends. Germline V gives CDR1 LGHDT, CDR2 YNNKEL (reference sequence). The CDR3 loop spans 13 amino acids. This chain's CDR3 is CASSQVGVTEAFF. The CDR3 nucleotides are TGTGCCAGCAGCCAAGTGGGGGTCACTGAAGCTTTCTTT.

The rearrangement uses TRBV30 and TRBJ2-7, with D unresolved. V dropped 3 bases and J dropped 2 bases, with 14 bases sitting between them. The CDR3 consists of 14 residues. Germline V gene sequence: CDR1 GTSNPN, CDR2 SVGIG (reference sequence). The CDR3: CAWRMGTLPYEQYF. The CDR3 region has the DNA TGTGCCTGGAGGATGGGCACTTTACCCTACGAGCAGTACTTC.

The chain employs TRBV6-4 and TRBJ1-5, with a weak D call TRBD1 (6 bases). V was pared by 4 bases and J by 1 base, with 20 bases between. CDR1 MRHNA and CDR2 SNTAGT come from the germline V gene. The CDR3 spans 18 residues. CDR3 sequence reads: CASSGLWTALGSNQPQHF. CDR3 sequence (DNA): TGTGCCAGCAGTGGGCTTTGGACAGCCTTGGGGAGCAATCAGCCCCAGCATTTT.

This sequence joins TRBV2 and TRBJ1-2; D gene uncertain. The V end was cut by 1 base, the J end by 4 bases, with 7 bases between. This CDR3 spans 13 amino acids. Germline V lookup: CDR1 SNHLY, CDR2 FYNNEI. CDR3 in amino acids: CASSEGRLYGYTF. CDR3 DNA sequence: TGTGCCAGCAGTGAAGGACGGCTCTATGGCTACACCTTC.

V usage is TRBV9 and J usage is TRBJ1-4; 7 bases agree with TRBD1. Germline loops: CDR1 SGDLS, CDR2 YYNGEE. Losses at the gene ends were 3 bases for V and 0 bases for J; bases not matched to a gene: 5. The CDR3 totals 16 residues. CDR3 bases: TGTGCCAGCAGCGGAGGGACAGCCTCAACTAATGAAAAACTGTTTTTT. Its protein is CASSGGTASTNEKLFF.

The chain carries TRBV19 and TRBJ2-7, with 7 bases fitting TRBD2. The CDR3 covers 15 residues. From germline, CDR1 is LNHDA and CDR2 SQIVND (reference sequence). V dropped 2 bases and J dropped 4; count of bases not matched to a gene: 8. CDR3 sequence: CASSISGGKGYEQYF. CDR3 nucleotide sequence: TGTGCCAGTAGTATATCGGGGGGAAAAGGATACGAGCAGTACTTC.

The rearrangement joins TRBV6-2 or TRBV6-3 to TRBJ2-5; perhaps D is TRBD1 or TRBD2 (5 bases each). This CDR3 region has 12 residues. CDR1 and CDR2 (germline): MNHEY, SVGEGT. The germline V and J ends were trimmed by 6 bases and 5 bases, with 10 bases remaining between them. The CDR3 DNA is TGTGCCAGCAGCGAGGGGACGGAGACCCAGTACTTC. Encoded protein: CASSEGTETQYF.

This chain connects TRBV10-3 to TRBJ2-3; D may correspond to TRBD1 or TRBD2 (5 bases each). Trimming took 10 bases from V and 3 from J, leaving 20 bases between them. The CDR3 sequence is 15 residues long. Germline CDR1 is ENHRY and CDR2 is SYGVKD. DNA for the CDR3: TGTGCCACCCTTCCCCGGGACCCAAAAACAGATACGCAGTATTTT. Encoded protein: CATLPRDPKTDTQYF.

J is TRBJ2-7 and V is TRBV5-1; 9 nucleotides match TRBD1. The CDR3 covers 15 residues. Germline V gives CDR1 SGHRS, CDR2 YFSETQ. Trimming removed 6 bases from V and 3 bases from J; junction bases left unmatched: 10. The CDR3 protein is CASTEPGTGNYEQYF. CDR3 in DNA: TGCGCCAGCACGGAGCCCGGGACAGGGAACTACGAGCAGTACTTC.

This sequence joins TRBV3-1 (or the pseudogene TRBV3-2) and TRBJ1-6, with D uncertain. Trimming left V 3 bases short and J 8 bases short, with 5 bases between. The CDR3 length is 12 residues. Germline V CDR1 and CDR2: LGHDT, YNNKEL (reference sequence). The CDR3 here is CASSHEDSPLHF. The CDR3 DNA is TGTGCCAGCAGCCATGAGGATTCACCCCTCCACTTT.

The CDR3 here is CASTRTSTGETQYF. The CDR3 DNA sequence: TGTGCCAGCACCAGAACCTCTACAGGGGAGACCCAGTACTTC. This sequence joins TRBV2 and TRBJ2-5, with a tentative D call TRBD1 (6 bases). This CDR3 is built from 14 residues. Germline CDR1 is SNHLY and CDR2 is FYNNEI. Trimming removed 7 bases from V and 5 bases from J, with 17 bases in between.

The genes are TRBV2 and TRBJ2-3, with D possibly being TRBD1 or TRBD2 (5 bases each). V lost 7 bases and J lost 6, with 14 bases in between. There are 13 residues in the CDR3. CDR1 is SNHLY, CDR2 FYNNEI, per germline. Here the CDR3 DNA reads TGTGCCAGCAAGAAGGGGCGCGGGGATACGCAGTATTTT. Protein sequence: CASKKGRGDTQYF.

CDR3: CASSALAGDYNEQFF. CDR3 sequence (DNA): TGTGCCAGCAGTGCACTAGCGGGGGATTACAATGAGCAGTTCTTC. The chain carries TRBV2 and TRBJ2-1; 11 bases align to TRBD2. V trimming: 4 bases; J trimming: 4 bases; junction bases outside the gene matches: 3. Germline V gives CDR1 SNHLY, CDR2 FYNNEI. This CDR3 spans 15 amino acids.

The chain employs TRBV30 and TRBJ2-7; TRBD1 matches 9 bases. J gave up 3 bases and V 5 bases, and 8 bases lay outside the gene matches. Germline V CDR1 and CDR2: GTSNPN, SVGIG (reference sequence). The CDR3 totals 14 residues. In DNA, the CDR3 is TGTGCCTGGTCCGGGACAGGGAAACGCTACGAGCAGTACTTC. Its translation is CAWSGTGKRYEQYF.

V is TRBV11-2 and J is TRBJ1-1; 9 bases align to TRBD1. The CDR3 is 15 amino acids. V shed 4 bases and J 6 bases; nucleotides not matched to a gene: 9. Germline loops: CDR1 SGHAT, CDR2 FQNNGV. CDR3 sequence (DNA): TGTGCCAGCAGCTCGAAGATGGACAGGGGATCTGAAGCTTTCTTT. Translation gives CASSSKMDRGSEAFF.

The CDR3 coding sequence is TGTGCCAGCAGTTTAGCGCGGCTGGGCTACACCTTC. This codes for CASSLARLGYTF. The chain links TRBV12-3 or TRBV12-4 to TRBJ1-2; D unresolved. The V gene lost 0 bases and the J gene lost 8 bases, with 7 bases spanning the gap. The CDR3 extends over 12 amino acids.